The T cell receptor (beta chain) described here comes from a study of blood T cell repertoires in COVID-19. Study-wide context: Both acute and convalescent COVID-19 samples were obtained from the United States, Italy and Spain.

Under the authors' procedure: By means of reference gene primer amplification, nucleated cell counts were estimated. The data were produced by immunoSEQ multiplex PCR, yet TCRdb's version contains in-frame clones alone and is incomplete. V and J calls and clone size are given by that table; D and trimming were obtained from the DNA. The top ten clones hold approximately 2.5% of a sample with roughly 120,000 clones, less than 90% of them seen once. Germline CDR1 and CDR2: SGHDT and YYEEEE. CDR3 length: 16 residues. Trimming took off 2 bases at V and 0 bases at J, with 14 bases between the two ends. The receptor's source is a man aged 25 to 40 with acute or convalescent COVID-19. Sequencing input: peripheral blood. The chain has TRBV5-6 and TRBJ1-1, with TRBD1 as a possible D gene (5 bases). CDR3 amino acids: CASSFSKTALNTEAFF. CDR3 nucleotide sequence: TGTGCCAGCAGCTTTAGTAAGACAGCCCTGAACACTGAAGCTTTCTTT.